This T cell receptor (beta chain) was sequenced in a study of control samples from healthy donors and cancer patients. This CDR3 region has 14 residues. CDR1 is SGDLS and CDR2 is YYNGEE in the germline V gene. Deletions cut 0 bases from V and 13 bases from J, with 14 bases between. This table comes from immunoSEQ multiplex PCR, and its TCRdb copy is limited to in-frame clones, with some not included. This table holds tens of thousands of clones, approximately 94% found once. The sample taken for sequencing was blood. The V call is TRBV9, the J call TRBJ1-6; a weak D match, TRBD1 (6 bases). This TCR was sampled from a woman aged 30 to 39 in good health. CDR3 protein: CASSVDWETGPLHF. The CDR3 coding sequence is TGTGCCAGCAGCGTAGATTGGGAGACAGGTCCCCTCCACTTT.